This TCR beta chain was sequenced for a study of blood T cell repertoires in COVID-19. Across the whole study: Samples came from the United States, Italy and Spain, spanning acute and convalescent COVID-19. In each case, the material was cDNA or gDNA derived from T cells, B-cell-depleted T cells, or PBMCs.

The CDR3 spans 13 residues. V was pared by 0 bases and J by 4 bases, with 6 bases between. Germline V gene data show CDR1 as SGDLS and CDR2 as YYNGEE. Original analysis: Researchers report that nucleated cell counts were estimated from reference gene primer amplification. The repertoire was sequenced with immunoSEQ multiplex PCR; TCRdb's copy has only in-frame clones and lacks some. V, J and clone size were drawn from that table, and D and trimming were deduced from the DNA. The sample carries 180,000 or so clones, around 85% recorded once. This clonotype originated in a man in his sixties with acute or convalescent COVID-19. The sequencing input was peripheral blood. The rearrangement links TRBV9 to TRBJ2-3; D is unresolved. The CDR3 DNA reads TGTGCCAGCAGCGTAGGAGGAGCAGATACGCAGTATTTT. Encoded protein: CASSVGGADTQYF.